A selection of T cell receptor beta chains follows, all from one sample in a study of cytomegalovirus exposure and HLA in healthy donors. Clones were sequenced by immunoSEQ multiplex PCR, and TCRdb holds only the in-frame ones, with some missing. The sample carries roughly 200,000 clones, roughly 10% recorded once. Material: PBMCs. These receptors were taken from a woman younger than 45 in good health and CMV-seropositive. The CDR3 runs from the conserved cysteine through the conserved F or W. Each record gives: V gene, clone size, J gene, D gene, CDR3 protein, CDR3 DNA. D genes are given only for firm matches. Size is stated for part of the rows, as once, few or many counts, or as a class when the clone is expanded.

V gene: TRBV6-1; clone size: -; J gene: TRBJ1-5; D gene: TRBD1; CDR3 protein: CASSVPGGSVYSNQPQHF; CDR3 DNA: TGTGCCAGCAGTGTGCCAGGGGGCTCGGTGTATAGCAATCAGCCCCAGCATTTT
V gene: TRBV7-2; clone size: -; J gene: TRBJ2-7; D gene: TRBD2; CDR3 protein: CASSSPPGGAQYF; CDR3 DNA: TGTGCCAGCAGCTCCCCCCCGGGGGGAGCGCAGTACTTC
V gene: TRBV7-9; clone size: many; J gene: TRBJ2-5; D gene: -; CDR3 protein: CASSPRVGKETQYF; CDR3 DNA: TGTGCCAGCAGCCCACGGGTGGGTAAAGAGACCCAGTACTTC
V gene: TRBV29-1; clone size: -; J gene: TRBJ1-2; D gene: -; CDR3 protein: CSAAGGANYGYTF; CDR3 DNA: TGCAGCGCGGCTGGAGGGGCTAACTATGGCTACACCTTC
V gene: TRBV5-1; clone size: few; J gene: TRBJ1-2; D gene: -; CDR3 protein: CASTGEGKYGYTF; CDR3 DNA: TGCGCCAGCACGGGAGAAGGGAAATATGGCTACACCTTC
V gene: TRBV11-2; clone size: -; J gene: TRBJ2-3; D gene: -; CDR3 protein: CASSLDRVTDTQYF; CDR3 DNA: TGTGCCAGCAGCTTAGATCGCGTAACAGATACGCAGTATTTT
V gene: TRBV2; clone size: few; J gene: TRBJ1-1; D gene: -; CDR3 protein: CASGFQNTEAFF; CDR3 DNA: TGTGCCAGCGGCTTCCAGAACACTGAAGCTTTCTTT
V gene: TRBV5-1; clone size: few; J gene: TRBJ2-5; D gene: -; CDR3 protein: CASSLRGQETQYF; CDR3 DNA: TGCGCCAGCAGCTTAAGGGGTCAGGAGACCCAGTACTTC
V gene: TRBV7-9; clone size: few; J gene: TRBJ2-1; D gene: TRBD2; CDR3 protein: CASSFQREGLDEQFF; CDR3 DNA: TGTGCCAGCAGCTTTCAGCGGGAGGGACTCGATGAGCAGTTCTTC
V gene: TRBV7-9; clone size: once; J gene: TRBJ2-7; D gene: TRBD1; CDR3 protein: CASSSQGQGYEQYF; CDR3 DNA: TGTGCCAGCAGCTCCCAGGGACAGGGCTACGAGCAGTACTTC
V gene: TRBV7-9; clone size: -; J gene: TRBJ2-7; D gene: TRBD1; CDR3 protein: CASSLGDRDEQYF; CDR3 DNA: TGTGCCAGCAGCTTAGGGGACAGGGACGAGCAGTACTTC
V gene: TRBV6-1; clone size: -; J gene: TRBJ1-1; D gene: -; CDR3 protein: CASRYSDRLNTEAFF; CDR3 DNA: TGTGCCAGCCGGTATTCGGACAGATTGAACACTGAAGCTTTCTTT
V gene: TRBV19; clone size: few; J gene: TRBJ2-3; D gene: -; CDR3 protein: CASSLTRWSDTQYF; CDR3 DNA: TGTGCCAGTAGTCTAACCCGGTGGTCAGATACGCAGTATTTT
V gene: TRBV10-3; clone size: -; J gene: TRBJ2-3; D gene: -; CDR3 protein: CAISEREFGATDTQYF; CDR3 DNA: TGTGCCATCAGTGAGCGGGAGTTTGGGGCCACAGATACGCAGTATTTT
V gene: TRBV27; clone size: few; J gene: TRBJ2-4; D gene: -; CDR3 protein: CASSSRGAKNIQYF; CDR3 DNA: TGTGCCAGCAGTTCACGGGGGGCCAAAAACATTCAGTACTTC
V gene: TRBV6-1; clone size: -; J gene: TRBJ2-1; D gene: TRBD2; CDR3 protein: CASMTSGYYNEQFF; CDR3 DNA: TGTGCCAGCATGACTAGCGGATATTACAATGAGCAGTTCTTC
V gene: TRBV19; clone size: few; J gene: TRBJ1-5; D gene: -; CDR3 protein: CASSKQTDGLLNQPQHF; CDR3 DNA: TGTGCCAGTAGTAAGCAGACAGATGGCTTACTCAATCAGCCCCAGCATTTT
V gene: TRBV5-8; clone size: -; J gene: TRBJ2-2; D gene: -; CDR3 protein: CASSYGGQAGELFF; CDR3 DNA: TGTGCCAGCAGCTATGGGGGCCAGGCCGGGGAGCTGTTTTTT
V gene: TRBV19; clone size: few; J gene: TRBJ2-7; D gene: TRBD2; CDR3 protein: CASRPGAGTRGEQYF; CDR3 DNA: TGTGCCAGTAGACCCGGGGCGGGGACTAGGGGCGAGCAGTACTTC
V gene: TRBV10-2; clone size: few; J gene: TRBJ1-5; D gene: -; CDR3 protein: CASTSDRYYNQPQHF; CDR3 DNA: TGCGCCAGCACCAGCGACAGGTACTACAATCAGCCCCAGCATTTT
V gene: TRBV5-6; clone size: few; J gene: TRBJ2-3; D gene: TRBD2; CDR3 protein: CASSSGLAGDTQYF; CDR3 DNA: TGTGCCAGCAGCTCAGGACTAGCGGGAGATACGCAGTATTTT
V gene: TRBV7-2; clone size: few; J gene: TRBJ1-2; D gene: -; CDR3 protein: CASSFSQGGYGYTF; CDR3 DNA: TGTGCCAGCAGCTTCTCGCAGGGCGGCTATGGCTACACCTTC
V gene: TRBV2; clone size: few; J gene: TRBJ1-4; D gene: -; CDR3 protein: CASSAIRTNEKLFF; CDR3 DNA: TGTGCCAGCAGCGCTATTAGAACTAATGAAAAACTGTTTTTT
V gene: TRBV27; clone size: few; J gene: TRBJ2-7; D gene: -; CDR3 protein: CASSYGDIYEQYF; CDR3 DNA: TGTGCCAGCAGTTACGGGGACATCTACGAGCAGTACTTC
V gene: TRBV5-1; clone size: -; J gene: TRBJ1-1; D gene: TRBD1; CDR3 protein: CASSIGQGATEAFF; CDR3 DNA: TGCGCCAGCAGCATCGGACAGGGGGCCACTGAAGCTTTCTTT
V gene: TRBV30; clone size: few; J gene: TRBJ1-2; D gene: -; CDR3 protein: CAWEAGVDGYTF; CDR3 DNA: TGTGCCTGGGAGGCAGGGGTCGACGGCTACACCTTC
V gene: TRBV2; clone size: few; J gene: TRBJ2-5; D gene: -; CDR3 protein: CASSENGLYQETQYF; CDR3 DNA: TGTGCCAGCAGTGAAAATGGACTCTATCAAGAGACCCAGTACTTC
V gene: TRBV29-1; clone size: few; J gene: TRBJ1-1; D gene: TRBD1; CDR3 protein: CSVEGQVSNTEAFF; CDR3 DNA: TGCAGCGTCGAAGGACAGGTGTCGAACACTGAAGCTTTCTTT
V gene: TRBV19; clone size: -; J gene: TRBJ1-2; D gene: -; CDR3 protein: CASSSLPGTNYGYTF; CDR3 DNA: TGTGCCAGTAGTTCTCTTCCAGGGACTAACTATGGCTACACCTTC
V gene: TRBV25-1; clone size: -; J gene: TRBJ1-1; D gene: TRBD1; CDR3 protein: CARQRQGLNTEAFF; CDR3 DNA: TGTGCCAGACAGAGACAGGGACTGAACACTGAAGCTTTCTTT
V gene: TRBV9; clone size: few; J gene: TRBJ2-6; D gene: TRBD2; CDR3 protein: CASSVAAGGGANVLTF; CDR3 DNA: TGTGCCAGCAGCGTTGCAGCGGGAGGTGGGGCCAACGTCCTGACTTTC
V gene: TRBV9; clone size: -; J gene: TRBJ2-3; D gene: TRBD2; CDR3 protein: CASSVLLAGVGTDTQYF; CDR3 DNA: TGTGCCAGCAGCGTCCTTCTAGCGGGAGTCGGCACAGATACGCAGTATTTT
V gene: TRBV15; clone size: few; J gene: TRBJ2-7; D gene: TRBD1; CDR3 protein: CATSRGRDRAYEQYF; CDR3 DNA: TGTGCCACCAGCAGGGGCCGGGACAGAGCCTACGAGCAGTACTTC
V gene: TRBV5-1; clone size: few; J gene: TRBJ2-7; D gene: TRBD2; CDR3 protein: CASSVVAGSYEQYF; CDR3 DNA: TGCGCCAGCAGCGTAGTAGCGGGATCCTACGAGCAGTACTTC
V gene: TRBV9; clone size: few; J gene: TRBJ1-4; D gene: -; CDR3 protein: CASSVGAATNEKLFF; CDR3 DNA: TGTGCCAGCAGCGTAGGGGCAGCAACTAATGAAAAACTGTTTTTT
V gene: TRBV5-1; clone size: -; J gene: TRBJ2-7; D gene: TRBD2; CDR3 protein: CASSPLAGVLVYEQYF; CDR3 DNA: TGCGCCAGCAGCCCACTAGCGGGAGTACTCGTGTACGAGCAGTACTTC
V gene: TRBV30; clone size: -; J gene: TRBJ2-3; D gene: -; CDR3 protein: CAWSARDTQYF; CDR3 DNA: TGTGCCTGGAGTGCGAGGGATACGCAGTATTTT
V gene: TRBV5-6; clone size: few; J gene: TRBJ2-2; D gene: -; CDR3 protein: CASSFPGGVGTGELFF; CDR3 DNA: TGTGCCAGCAGCTTTCCTGGCGGGGTCGGCACCGGGGAGCTGTTTTTT
V gene: TRBV29-1; clone size: -; J gene: TRBJ2-1; D gene: -; CDR3 protein: CSVERSGNEQFF; CDR3 DNA: TGCAGCGTTGAAAGGTCAGGGAATGAGCAGTTCTTC
V gene: TRBV7-2; clone size: few; J gene: TRBJ2-3; D gene: -; CDR3 protein: CASTRIGGGSTQYF; CDR3 DNA: TGTGCCAGCACTCGTATTGGGGGGGGCTCCACGCAGTATTTT
V gene: TRBV10-1; clone size: -; J gene: TRBJ1-5; D gene: -; CDR3 protein: CARLTRSNQPQHF; CDR3 DNA: TGCGCCAGGCTAACCAGGAGCAATCAGCCCCAGCATTTT
V gene: TRBV7-9; clone size: -; J gene: TRBJ2-1; D gene: TRBD2; CDR3 protein: CASSFGSSGSYNEQFF; CDR3 DNA: TGTGCCAGCAGCTTCGGTTCTAGCGGTTCCTACAATGAGCAGTTCTTC
V gene: TRBV2; clone size: -; J gene: TRBJ2-5; D gene: TRBD2; CDR3 protein: CASTILAMETQYF; CDR3 DNA: TGTGCCAGCACCATACTAGCGATGGAGACCCAGTACTTC
V gene: TRBV29-1; clone size: few; J gene: TRBJ1-2; D gene: -; CDR3 protein: CSVAHVGYTF; CDR3 DNA: TGCAGCGTTGCACACGTTGGCTACACCTTC
V gene: TRBV4-1; clone size: few; J gene: TRBJ2-1; D gene: TRBD2; CDR3 protein: CASGASLADYNEQFF; CDR3 DNA: TGCGCCAGCGGCGCCTCCCTAGCGGATTACAATGAGCAGTTCTTC
V gene: TRBV7-9; clone size: few; J gene: TRBJ1-2; D gene: -; CDR3 protein: CASSWDTYGYTF; CDR3 DNA: TGTGCCAGCAGCTGGGACACATATGGCTACACCTTC
V gene: TRBV7-9; clone size: few; J gene: TRBJ1-5; D gene: -; CDR3 protein: CASSLGPNQPQHF; CDR3 DNA: TGTGCCAGCAGCTTAGGGCCGAATCAGCCCCAGCATTTT
V gene: TRBV11-3; clone size: -; J gene: TRBJ2-1; D gene: -; CDR3 protein: CASSLDINEQFF; CDR3 DNA: TGTGCCAGCAGCTTAGATATAAATGAGCAGTTCTTC
V gene: TRBV28; clone size: few; J gene: TRBJ1-4; D gene: TRBD1; CDR3 protein: CASVSGGAEGEKLFF; CDR3 DNA: TGTGCCAGCGTCTCAGGGGGCGCGGAAGGTGAAAAACTGTTTTTT
V gene: TRBV9; clone size: few; J gene: TRBJ1-1; D gene: -; CDR3 protein: CASSAAGLPNTEAFF; CDR3 DNA: TGTGCCAGCAGCGCAGCAGGGTTGCCGAACACTGAAGCTTTCTTT
V gene: TRBV4-1; clone size: -; J gene: TRBJ2-5; D gene: TRBD1; CDR3 protein: CASSPYLGRQGQETQYF; CDR3 DNA: TGCGCCAGCAGCCCTTATTTGGGGCGACAGGGGCAAGAGACCCAGTACTTC
V gene: TRBV27; clone size: few; J gene: TRBJ2-7; D gene: TRBD2; CDR3 protein: CASSLLPSGSSYEQYF; CDR3 DNA: TGTGCCAGCAGTTTACTGCCTAGCGGGAGCTCCTACGAGCAGTACTTC
V gene: TRBV7-6; clone size: -; J gene: TRBJ2-7; D gene: -; CDR3 protein: CASSPSSYEQYF; CDR3 DNA: TGTGCCAGCAGCCCGAGCTCCTACGAGCAGTACTTC
V gene: TRBV6-1; clone size: few; J gene: TRBJ2-2; D gene: -; CDR3 protein: CASSDLESIGELFF; CDR3 DNA: TGTGCCAGCAGTGACCTAGAAAGTATCGGGGAGCTGTTTTTT
V gene: TRBV2; clone size: -; J gene: TRBJ2-3; D gene: TRBD2; CDR3 protein: CASSVRGRTSGASTDTQYF; CDR3 DNA: TGTGCCAGCAGTGTCAGGGGGCGGACTAGCGGGGCTAGCACAGATACGCAGTATTTT
V gene: TRBV30; clone size: few; J gene: TRBJ2-5; D gene: -; CDR3 protein: CAWSGTVQETQYF; CDR3 DNA: TGTGCCTGGAGTGGCACAGTCCAAGAGACCCAGTACTTC